The next 19 T cell receptor beta chains were all read from a single sample in a study of T-cell reconstitution after alpha-beta-depleted transplantation in children. Researchers prepared the TCRbeta library using unique molecular identifiers, the study reports. TCRdb used MiXCR to reprocess the PCR reads, holding one entry per CDR3 protein. The table has a few hundred thousand distinct CDR3 sequences, about an eighth seen once. The sequenced sample was PBMCs, mostly from graft donor cells, obtained 360 days after TCRalphabeta/CD19-depleted stem cell transplant. These receptors were taken from a male patient younger than 18 who had a stem cell transplant for acute myeloid leukemia, so the T cells may come from the graft donor.

There are a few counts of this clonotype. The V call is TRBV28, the J call TRBJ2-7; possible D gene TRBD2, 5 bases. The CDR3 sequence is 14 residues long. Trimming pared 3 bases from V and 2 bases from J, leaving 11 bases between. Germline CDR1 is MDHEN and CDR2 is SYDVKM. Here the CDR3 DNA reads TGTGCCAGCAGTTTTTCACGGGGAACCTACGAGCAGTACTTC. This translates into CASSFSRGTYEQYF.

The chain recombines TRBV3-1 with TRBJ2-7; D is possibly TRBD2 (5 bases). CDR1 is LGHDT and CDR2 is YNNKEL in the germline V gene (reference sequence). Trimming took 4 bases from V and 4 from J, leaving 14 bases between them. CDR3 length equals 14 residues. CDR3: CASSPGPGLYEQYF. The CDR3 region has the DNA TGTGCCAGCAGCCCGGGTCCAGGACTTTACGAGCAGTACTTC.

The chain couples TRBV7-2 to TRBJ2-5; the match to TRBD2 covers 7 bases. CDR3 length equals 17 residues. Trimming took 3 bases from V and 6 from J; bases not matched to a gene: 16. In germline, CDR1 is SGHTA, CDR2 FQGNSA. The CDR3 DNA follows: TGTGCCAGCAGCTTGAGGACGGGAGGCCCGTACACAAAGACCCAGTACTTC. It specifies CASSLRTGGPYTKTQYF.

This clonotype was counted only a few times. The chain recombines TRBV7-9 with TRBJ2-7; 8 positions match TRBD1. This CDR3 region has 15 residues. CDR1 SEHNR and CDR2 FQNEAQ come from the germline V gene (reference sequence). V lost 5 bases to trimming and J lost 2 bases; unmatched junction nucleotides: 8. CDR3 sequence (DNA): TGTGCCAGCAGCCAACCCGGGACAGGCCCCTACGAGCAGTACTTC. Protein product: CASSQPGTGPYEQYF. The whole variable domain, remainder taken from reference TRBV7-9 and TRBJ2-7, is DTGVSQNPRHKITKRGQNVTFRCDPISEHNRLYWYRQTLGQGPEFLTYFQNEAQLEKSRLLSDRFSAERPKGSFSTLEIQRTEQGDSAMYLCASSQPGTGPYEQYFGPGTRLTVT.

This clonotype has more than one count but fewer than ten. The chain employs TRBV28 and TRBJ1-5; D might be TRBD1 (5 bases). V lost 4 bases and J lost 4, with 17 bases in between. The germline gives CDR1 MDHEN, CDR2 SYDVKM. The CDR3 sequence is 16 residues long. In nucleotides, the CDR3 is TGTGCCAGCAGTTCGGGGGGTTCCCTCGGAAATCAGCCCCAGCATTTT. It specifies CASSSGGSLGNQPQHF.

The DNA for the CDR3 is TGTGCCAGCAGCTTACGCGCTAGCGGGAAGGTTAATGAGCAGTTCTTC. Translating gives CASSLRASGKVNEQFF. The V and J genes are TRBV7-2 and TRBJ2-1; 9 bases align to TRBD2. The CDR3 length is 16 residues. The V gene's germline CDR1 is SGHTA and CDR2 FQGNSA. The V segment lost 2 bases and the J segment 7 bases; nucleotides outside the gene matches: 9. Together with reference TRBV7-2 and TRBJ2-1, the CDR3 gives the full variable domain: GAGVSQSPSNKVTEKGKDVELRCDPISGHTALYWYRQSLGQGLEFLIYFQGNSAPDKSGLPSDRFSAERTGGSVSTLTIQRTQQEDSAVYLCASSLRASGKVNEQFFGPGTRLTVL.

This clonotype was detected only a few times. CDR3 region: CASSQVGLTRSEQYF. The CDR3 DNA is TGCGCCAGCAGCCAAGTGGGACTAACCCGATCCGAGCAGTACTTC. The chain combines TRBV4-3 with TRBJ2-7; 7 bases are a match to TRBD2. Per the germline V gene, CDR1 is LGHNA and CDR2 is YSLEER. This CDR3 is built from 15 residues. V lost 1 base, J lost 6 bases, and 9 bases stayed unmatched.

The rearrangement links TRBV20-1 to TRBJ2-7, with TRBD1 as a possible D gene (6 bases). Germline CDR1 is DFQATT and CDR2 is SNEGSKA (reference sequence). The CDR3 is made up of 13 amino acids. Trimming left V 0 bases short and J 4 bases short, with 10 bases between. CDR3 sequence (DNA): TGCAGTGCTAGAGAACAGGGTCGGTACGAGCAGTACTTC. Its translation is CSAREQGRYEQYF.

The chain recombines TRBV5-1 with TRBJ2-7; possible D gene TRBD1, 6 bases. Trimming cost V 0 bases and J 2 bases, with 9 bases left between them. The germline V gene encodes CDR1 SGHRS and CDR2 YFSETQ. There are 14 residues in the CDR3. The CDR3 region has the DNA TGCGCCAGCAGCTTGGATTGGGGGCCCTACGAGCAGTACTTC. It encodes CASSLDWGPYEQYF.

This clonotype was seen repeatedly, ten times or more. CDR3 nucleotide sequence: TGTGCCACCAGGCGTGGGTTTGGCAATGAGCAGTTCTTC. The encoded protein is CATRRGFGNEQFF. V is TRBV24-1 and J is TRBJ2-1; D not certain. The CDR3 runs to 13 residues. Deletions cut 7 bases from V and 6 bases from J, with 12 bases between. Germline lookup yields CDR1 KGHDR and CDR2 SFDVKD.

This clonotype was picked up a small number of times. The rearrangement joins TRBV3-1 to TRBJ2-1, with D possibly matching TRBD1 (5 bases). The germline gives CDR1 LGHDT, CDR2 YNNKEL (reference sequence). Trimming took off 3 bases at V and 8 bases at J, with 17 bases between the two ends. The CDR3 sequence is 15 residues long. The DNA of the CDR3 is TGTGCCAGCAGCCATACGGCAGGGTCGCGACATGAGCAGTTCTTC. Translating gives CASSHTAGSRHEQFF.

This clonotype was found many times. The chain combines TRBV7-6 with TRBJ2-7, with D hard to call. V shed 5 bases and J shed 2 bases, with 13 bases lying between them. The CDR3 spans 14 residues. Germline CDR1 is SGHVS and CDR2 is FNYEAQ. This chain's CDR3 is CASSRTDLTYEQYF. The DNA for the CDR3 is TGTGCCAGCAGCCGGACGGACCTAACCTACGAGCAGTACTTC.

This clonotype was detected a few times. V gene TRBV28 combines with J gene TRBJ2-2; tentative D call: TRBD2 (6 bases). The CDR3 has 16 residues. CDR1 is MDHEN, CDR2 SYDVKM, per germline. The V gene lost 3 bases and the J gene lost 1 base, with 12 bases spanning the gap. In DNA form, the CDR3 reads TGTGCCAGCAGTTTGATAGCTAGCGAGAACACCGGGGAGCTGTTTTTT. Translation: CASSLIASENTGELFF.

CDR3: CASSSDKHLSYEQYF. CDR3 nucleotide sequence: TGTGCCAGCAGTTCAGACAAACACCTCTCCTACGAGCAGTACTTC. V usage is TRBV25-1 and J usage is TRBJ2-7; D gene unclear. Per the germline V gene, CDR1 is MGHDK and CDR2 is SYGVNS. The CDR3 totals 15 residues. Trimming cost V 5 bases and J 0 bases, with 14 bases left between them.

The chain couples TRBV7-9 to TRBJ2-2; perhaps D is TRBD1 or TRBD2 (5 bases each). This CDR3 region has 14 residues. V shed 5 bases and J shed 8 bases, with 15 bases lying between them. Germline V gene data show CDR1 as SEHNR and CDR2 as FQNEAQ (reference sequence). CDR3: CASSPGPLVGELFF. The CDR3 DNA reads as TGTGCCAGCAGCCCGGGACCCCTGGTAGGGGAGCTGTTTTTT.

There are many counts of this clonotype. The chain carries TRBV6-5 and TRBJ2-2; D might be TRBD1 or TRBD2, each matching 5 bases. Germline V CDR1 and CDR2: MNHEY, SVGAGI. V was trimmed by 6 bases and J by 6 bases, leaving 8 bases between them. The length of the CDR3 is 12 residues. CDR3 loop: CASRRGAGELFF. The DNA for the CDR3 is TGTGCCAGCAGGAGAGGGGCCGGGGAGCTGTTTTTT.

This clonotype occurred many times. V and J are TRBV20-1 and TRBJ1-4; TRBD1 matches at 10 bases. The CDR3 has 15 residues. Germline V gives CDR1 DFQATT, CDR2 SNEGSKA (reference sequence). After removal of 6 bases from V and 8 bases from J, the junction contained 12 bases not matched to a gene. CDR3 bases: TGCAGTGCCAATCCCCCCCGGACAGGGGGGGAAAAACTGTTTTTT. Translated, it gives CSANPPRTGGEKLFF.

This clonotype was recorded a few times. The V and J genes are TRBV5-1 and TRBJ2-3; no definite D call. V lost 2 bases and J lost 4, with 8 bases in between. The CDR3 has 13 amino acids. CDR1 SGHRS and CDR2 YFSETQ come from the germline V gene. The CDR3 DNA follows: TGCGCCAGCAGCTTTGCTGCCCCAGATACGCAGTATTTT. This translates into CASSFAAPDTQYF.

Ten or more counts support this clonotype. The CDR3, as DNA: TGTGCCATCTCGCCCGGACTTAACACCGGGGAGCTGTTTTTT. It encodes CAISPGLNTGELFF. The V gene is TRBV10-3, the J gene TRBJ2-2, with D maybe TRBD2 (5 bases). Germline V gene lookup returns CDR1 ENHRY and CDR2 SYGVKD. The germline V and J ends were trimmed by 8 bases and 2 bases, with 12 bases remaining between them. This CDR3 is 14 amino acids long.